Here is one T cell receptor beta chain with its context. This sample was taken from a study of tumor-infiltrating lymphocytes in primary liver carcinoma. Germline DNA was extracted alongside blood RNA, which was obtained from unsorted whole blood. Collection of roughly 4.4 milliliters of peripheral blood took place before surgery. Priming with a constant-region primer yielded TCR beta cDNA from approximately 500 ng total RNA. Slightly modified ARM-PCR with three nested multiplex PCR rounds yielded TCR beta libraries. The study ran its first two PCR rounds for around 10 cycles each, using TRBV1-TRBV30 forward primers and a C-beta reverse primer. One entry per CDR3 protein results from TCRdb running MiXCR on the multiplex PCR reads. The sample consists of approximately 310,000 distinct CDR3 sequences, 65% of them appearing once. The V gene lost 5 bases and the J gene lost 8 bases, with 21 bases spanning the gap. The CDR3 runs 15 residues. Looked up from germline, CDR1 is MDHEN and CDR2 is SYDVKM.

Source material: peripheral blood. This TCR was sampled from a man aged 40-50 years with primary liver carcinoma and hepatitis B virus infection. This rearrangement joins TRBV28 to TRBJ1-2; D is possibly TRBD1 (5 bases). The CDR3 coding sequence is TGTGCCAGCAGTGCCCTTGCGGCAGGGTTGCGGGGCTACACCTTC. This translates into CASSALAAGLRGYTF.